A single sample gave rise to the 31 T cell receptor beta chains below, sequenced in a study of blood T cells in healthy people across ages. Using a J-beta primer mix together with a sample-barcoded 5' primer, a second PCR was run for 7 to 11 cycles. From the 5' RACE reads, TCRdb called clonotypes with MiXCR, one entry per CDR3 protein. The sample includes 600,000 or so distinct CDR3 sequences, 20% to 25% of them seen just once. The sequenced sample was blood. The receptors were gathered from a man in his 70s in good health.

This clonotype has more than one count but fewer than ten. The genes are TRBV20-1 and TRBJ1-2; D is unresolved. CDR3 length: 11 residues. V was pared by 0 bases and J by 5 bases, with 4 bases between. Germline loops: CDR1 DFQATT, CDR2 SNEGSKA (reference sequence). CDR3 sequence reads: CSARDQYGYTF. CDR3 sequence (DNA): TGCAGTGCTAGAGACCAATATGGCTACACCTTC.

This chain links TRBV20-1 with TRBJ2-3; 11 bases line up with TRBD2. After removal of 3 bases from V and 1 base from J, the junction contained 12 bases not matched to a gene. The CDR3 runs 18 residues. Germline CDR1 and CDR2: DFQATT and SNEGSKA (reference sequence). As DNA, the CDR3 is TGCAGTGCTAGTAGTTCACCTAGCGGGAGGATCGGCACAGATACGCAGTATTTT. It is translated as CSASSSPSGRIGTDTQYF.

This clonotype appeared many times. The CDR3 spells CASSLGIYEQYF. The CDR3 nucleotides read TGTGCCAGCAGTCTGGGAATCTACGAGCAGTACTTC. The genes are TRBV28 and TRBJ2-5; D not certain. TRBJ2-7 explains the end of the DNA better; the J call may be wrong. The CDR3 loop spans 12 amino acids. Per the germline V gene, CDR1 is MDHEN and CDR2 is SYDVKM.

A few counts support this clonotype. The CDR3 loop is CSARTSGRAVNEQFF. DNA for the CDR3: TGCAGTGCTAGGACTAGCGGGAGGGCCGTCAATGAGCAGTTCTTC. This rearrangement joins TRBV20-1 to TRBJ2-1, with 14 bases lining up with TRBD2. The CDR3 extends over 15 amino acids. The trim removed 3 bases at V and 6 bases at J, leaving 4 bases unmatched. The germline V gene encodes CDR1 DFQATT and CDR2 SNEGSKA (reference sequence).

This clonotype was observed many times. The rearrangement uses TRBV11-2 and TRBJ2-5; 7 bases align to TRBD2. The CDR3 has 16 amino acids. Trimming cost V 1 base and J 7 bases; bases outside gene matches: 12. CDR1 is SGHAT and CDR2 is FQNNGV in the germline V gene. In DNA, the CDR3 is TGTGCCAGCAGCTTAGCCCCCCAGCTAGCGGAACGGACCCAGTACTTC. Protein product: CASSLAPQLAERTQYF.

Note on this clonotype: Since a much larger clone is just one base distant, this may be a read error. Because it lacks the conserved phenylalanine or tryptophan at the end, this CDR3 is likely a read error. The chain uses TRBV28 and TRBJ2-1; D unclear. The CDR3 has 10 amino acids. Trimming removed 7 bases from V and 7 bases from J, with 5 bases in between. The germline V gene has CDR1 MDHEN and CDR2 SYDVKM. The CDR3 reads CASTGNEQFV. In DNA, the CDR3 is TGTGCCAGCACTGGGAATGAGCAGTTCGTC.

V and J are TRBV10-3 and TRBJ2-1; 9 bases match TRBD2. Germline lookup yields CDR1 ENHRY and CDR2 SYGVKD. The CDR3 loop spans 14 amino acids. Trimming cost V 3 bases and J 8 bases; bases outside gene matches: 5. The CDR3 sequence is CAISDLAGVDEQFF. Here the CDR3 DNA reads TGTGCCATCAGTGATTTAGCGGGAGTCGATGAGCAGTTCTTC.

The chain links TRBV20-1 to TRBJ2-5; 9 bases agree with TRBD2. V shed 1 base and J 5 bases; nucleotides not matched to a gene: 8. CDR3 length equals 15 residues. Germline V gene sequence: CDR1 DFQATT, CDR2 SNEGSKA (reference sequence). The CDR3 region is CSARVRREGLETQYF. In DNA, the CDR3 is TGCAGTGCTAGAGTACGGCGGGAGGGCCTCGAGACCCAGTACTTC.

This clonotype came up a few times. The V call is TRBV3-1, the J call TRBJ2-5, with 15 bases identical to TRBD2. The DNA end is a closer match to TRBJ2-1, so the J assignment may be wrong. There are 17 residues in the CDR3. Germline CDR1 LGHDT, CDR2 YNNKEL (reference sequence). As DNA, the CDR3 is TGTGCCAGCAGCGACGGAGGACTAGCGGGAGGGGGGGATGAGCAGTTCTTC. As protein: CASSDGGLAGGGDEQFF.

This clonotype was counted between two and nine times. CDR3 in DNA: TGTGCCAGCAGATCCGTTTCTAACACCGGGGAGCTGTTTTTT. Amino acids: CASRSVSNTGELFF. The V gene is TRBV12-3 or TRBV12-4, the J gene TRBJ2-2, with no clear D. The CDR3 length is 14 residues. V lost 6 bases, J lost 2 bases, and 10 bases lay in between.

V usage is TRBV20-1 and J usage is TRBJ2-3; D uncertain. Looked up from germline, CDR1 is DFQATT and CDR2 is SNEGSKA (reference sequence). V was cut by 5 bases and J by 0 bases, with 15 bases left in between. The CDR3 is made up of 15 amino acids. CDR3 in DNA: TGCAGTGCTGGGCCCCCGGGCCGAAGCACAGATACGCAGTATTTT. Translating gives CSAGPPGRSTDTQYF.

This clonotype appeared many times. The V and J genes are TRBV29-1 and TRBJ2-5; TRBD2 matches 11 bases. The closer fit of TRBJ2-1 to the DNA end suggests the J call may be wrong. Germline V lookup: CDR1 SQVTM, CDR2 ANQGSEA. The CDR3 sequence is 12 residues long. The DNA of the CDR3 is TGCAGCGGTGGGACTAGCGGCAATGAGCAGTTCTTC. This translates into CSGGTSGNEQFF.

The rearrangement joins TRBV6-6 to TRBJ2-5; D may be TRBD1 (5 bases). The J call may be in error: the DNA end matches TRBJ2-1 better. The CDR3 is 12 amino acids. Germline values: CDR1 MNHNY, CDR2 SVGAGI (reference sequence). The DNA for the CDR3 is TGTGCCAGCAGTCCAGGGAAGCATGAGCAGTTCTTC. Residues: CASSPGKHEQFF.

This clonotype has more than one count but fewer than ten. The chain employs TRBV4-1 and TRBJ2-5, with D perhaps TRBD2 (6 bases). The CDR3 runs 15 residues. Trimming took 0 bases from V and 4 from J, leaving 12 bases between them. The germline CDR1 and CDR2 sequences are MGHRA and YSYEKL. This CDR3 reads CASSQDGAGGETQYF. The CDR3 DNA reads TGCGCCAGCAGCCAAGATGGTGCCGGGGGAGAGACCCAGTACTTC.

V gene TRBV20-1 combines with J gene TRBJ2-3, with D unresolved. The V and J ends lost 4 bases and 6 bases respectively, with 14 bases between them. The germline gives CDR1 DFQATT, CDR2 SNEGSKA (reference sequence). This CDR3 spans 13 amino acids. The DNA for the CDR3 is TGCAGTGCTATGACCCCCAATCGGGATACGCAGTATTTT. This translates into CSAMTPNRDTQYF.

The chain has TRBV5-5 and TRBJ2-5; no clear D. Trimming cost V 2 bases and J 1 base, with 12 bases left between them. There are 15 residues in the CDR3. Germline V gene sequence: CDR1 SGHKS, CDR2 YYEKEE (reference sequence). CDR3 nucleotide sequence: TGTGCCAGCAGCTTCCTATGGACCACCCAAGAGACCCAGTACTTC. Amino acid sequence: CASSFLWTTQETQYF. Together with reference TRBV5-5 and TRBJ2-5, the CDR3 gives the full variable domain: DAGVTQSPTHLIKTRGQQVTLRCSPISGHKSVSWYQQVLGQGPQFIFQYYEKEERGRGNFPDRFSARQFPNYSSELNVNALLLGDSALYLCASSFLWTTQETQYFGPGTRLLVL.

The gene calls are TRBV25-1 and TRBJ2-3; 11 bases fit TRBD2. The CDR3 extends over 16 amino acids. Per germline, CDR1 MGHDK and CDR2 SYGVNS. V lost 5 bases and J lost 0; bases outside the gene matches: 4. CDR3 amino acids: CASSRRLAGSTDTQYF. The CDR3 region has the DNA TGTGCCAGCAGTCGAAGACTAGCGGGGAGCACAGATACGCAGTATTTT.

Many counts were recorded for this clonotype. V is TRBV3-1 and J is TRBJ2-5; the D is unclear. V lost 1 base and J lost 1, with 1 base in between. Germline assignment: CDR1 LGHDT and CDR2 YNNKEL (reference sequence). This CDR3 contains 12 residues. The CDR3 DNA sequence: TGTGCCAGCAGCCAAGGCCAAGAGACCCAGTACTTC. This gives the protein CASSQGQETQYF.

J is TRBJ2-5 and V is TRBV12-3 or TRBV12-4; TRBD2 matches at 8 bases. Germline trimming cut 3 bases from V and 3 bases from J; bases unmatched to any gene: 9. The CDR3 totals 16 residues. As DNA, the CDR3 is TGTGCCAGCAGTTTCCCTAACACGGGGGGGAAAGAGACCCAGTACTTC. Its protein is CASSFPNTGGKETQYF.

This clonotype appeared a few times. The gene calls are TRBV7-2 and TRBJ1-2; 9 bases are a match to TRBD1. The CDR3 extends over 13 amino acids. Germline V gene data show CDR1 as SGHTA and CDR2 as FQGNSA. Trimming removed 7 bases from V and 8 bases from J; junction bases left unmatched: 8. The CDR3 loop reads CASTPDRGDGYTF. DNA of the CDR3: TGTGCCAGCACCCCGGACAGGGGAGACGGCTACACCTTC.

This clonotype was observed at least ten times. The chain uses TRBV6-2 or TRBV6-3 and TRBJ1-2; no clear D gene. V gave up 2 bases and J gave up 2 bases, with 3 bases separating them. CDR1 and CDR2 (germline): MNHEY, SVGEGT. The CDR3 runs 12 residues. CDR3 sequence (DNA): TGTGCCAGCAGTTACCGGAACTATGGCTACACCTTC. Its protein product is CASSYRNYGYTF.

The chain combines TRBV5-6 with TRBJ2-1; possibly TRBD2 for D (6 bases). Germline-derived CDR1 and CDR2 are SGHDT and YYEEEE. CDR3 length: 17 residues. With 0 bases removed from V and 0 bases from J, the gap between germline ends came to 13 bases. CDR3 loop: CASSLDGGGSSYNEQFF. CDR3 nucleotides: TGTGCCAGCAGCTTGGATGGGGGAGGAAGCTCCTACAATGAGCAGTTCTTC.

This clonotype was detected a few times. V is TRBV3-1 and J is TRBJ2-5; D remains ambiguous. The J call is doubtful: the DNA matches TRBJ2-1 better. Germline V CDR1 and CDR2: LGHDT, YNNKEL (reference sequence). This CDR3 comprises 13 residues. CDR3 sequence: CASSQKVNNEQFF. CDR3 coding DNA: TGTGCCAGCAGCCAGAAGGTCAACAATGAGCAGTTCTTC.

Ten or more counts support this clonotype. This chain joins TRBV7-2 and TRBJ2-7, with no clear D. V lost 1 base and J lost 2, with 9 bases in between. In germline, CDR1 is SGHTA, CDR2 FQGNSA. The CDR3 length is 14 residues. CDR3 sequence: CASSLGHIPYEQYF. The CDR3 nucleotides are TGTGCCAGCAGCTTAGGGCACATCCCCTACGAGCAGTACTTC. The full variable domain, completed using reference TRBV7-2 and TRBJ2-7, is GAGVSQSPSNKVTEKGKDVELRCDPISGHTALYWYRQSLGQGLEFLIYFQGNSAPDKSGLPSDRFSAERTGGSVSTLTIQRTQQEDSAVYLCASSLGHIPYEQYFGPGTRLTVT.

This clonotype has more than one count but fewer than ten. The rearrangement uses TRBV19 and TRBJ2-3; maybe TRBD1 (6 bases). This CDR3 is 14 amino acids long. Germline CDR1 is LNHDA and CDR2 is SQIVND (reference sequence). Trimming left V 7 bases short and J 3 bases short, with 14 bases between. The CDR3 sequence: CASTGQYGTDTQYF. CDR3 nucleotides: TGTGCCAGTACCGGACAGTATGGGACAGATACGCAGTATTTT. Based on the CDR3 plus reference TRBV19 and TRBJ2-3, the full variable domain is DGGITQSPKYLFRKEGQNVTLSCEQNLNHDAMYWYRQDPGQGLRLIYYSQIVNDFQKGDIAEGYSVSREKKESFPLTVTSAQKNPTAFYLCASTGQYGTDTQYFGPGTRLTVL.

This clonotype was detected a few times. V and J are TRBV6-1 and TRBJ2-1; TRBD1 matches at 9 bases. Near its end, the DNA agrees better with TRBJ2-7, so the J call may be wrong. This CDR3 region has 15 residues. Germline CDR1 reads MNHNS; CDR2 reads SASEGT. CDR3 amino acids: CASSEGGQGNYEQYF. The CDR3 nucleotides read TGTGCCAGCAGTGAAGGGGGACAGGGAAACTACGAGCAGTACTTC.

This clonotype was observed a handful of times. V is TRBV6-2 or TRBV6-3 and J is TRBJ1-5, with 9 nucleotides matching TRBD1. This CDR3 spans 17 amino acids. With V trimmed by 7 bases and J by 1 base, 11 bases remained unmatched. Per germline, CDR1 MNHEY and CDR2 SVGEGT. The CDR3 region is CASKQPGTGTSNQPQHF. The CDR3 DNA sequence: TGTGCCAGCAAACAACCCGGGACAGGGACGAGCAATCAGCCCCAGCATTTT.

This sequence joins TRBV4-1 and TRBJ2-4; no definite D call. V gave up 4 bases and J gave up 0 bases, with 16 bases separating them. The CDR3 is 17 residues long. Germline V lookup: CDR1 MGHRA, CDR2 YSYEKL. Written as DNA, the CDR3 is TGCGCCAGCAGCCCTCTCTTAGTGAGACTAGCCAAAAACATTCAGTACTTC. It codes for CASSPLLVRLAKNIQYF.

About this clonotype itself: Its ends do not fully match the called genes, so a read error is possible. The chain joins TRBV3-1 to TRBJ1-2; D might be TRBD1 (5 bases). CDR1 is LGHDT and CDR2 is YNNKEL in the germline V gene (reference sequence). This CDR3 region has 12 residues. CDR3 residues: CASSPDRGHAVF. DNA of the CDR3: TGTGCCAGCAGCCCAGATCGAGGACACGCCGTCTTC.

This clonotype came up a few times. The rearrangement joins TRBV12-3 or TRBV12-4 to TRBJ1-1; no definite D call. CDR3 length: 15 amino acids. Trimming pared 3 bases from V and 2 bases from J, leaving 13 bases between. The CDR3 DNA reads as TGTGCCAGCAGTTTGATTCTCGAGGGAAACACTGAAGCTTTCTTT. Residues: CASSLILEGNTEAFF.

A few counts support this clonotype. The chain combines TRBV5-4 with TRBJ1-6, with 11 bases aligning to TRBD1. Germline CDR1 and CDR2: SGHNT and YYREEE (reference sequence). The V segment lost 4 bases and the J segment 9 bases; nucleotides outside the gene matches: 6. The CDR3 loop spans 15 amino acids. CDR3 in DNA: TGTGCCAGCAGCAAGGACAGGGGGCGCAGTTCACCCCTCCACTTT. This translates into CASSKDRGRSSPLHF.